This T cell receptor (beta chain) was captured in a study of identical twins. Germline CDR1 and CDR2: SGHRS and YFSETQ. The CDR3 is 14 amino acids. V shed 4 bases and J 3 bases; nucleotides not matched to a gene: 4. TCRdb fed the 5' RACE reads into MiXCR, producing one record per CDR3 protein. There are 400,000 to 650,000 distinct CDR3 sequences in the sample; around 20% occur only once, and 0.91% lies in the top ten. This clonotype was observed at least ten times. This sample was shared with a second study, whose subject was T cells expressing NK-cell markers.

The source is a woman aged 18-29 years in good health. The sequencing input was CD4+ T cells sorted from blood. The chain carries TRBV5-1 and TRBJ2-5; 9 bases align to TRBD1. CDR3 nucleotide sequence: TGCGCCAGCAGCCGGGACAGGGTTGAAGAGACCCAGTACTTC. As protein: CASSRDRVEETQYF.